This TCR beta chain was sequenced for a study of blood T cells in healthy people across ages. Through a sample-barcoded 5' primer and a J-beta primer mix, a second PCR was run for about 7 to 12 cycles. MiXCR was run by TCRdb on the 5' RACE reads, yielding one entry per CDR3 protein. The sample has some 800,000 distinct CDR3 sequences, approximately 48% seen once. V gave up 5 bases and J gave up 7 bases, with 14 bases separating them. Germline CDR1 and CDR2: MNHEY and SVGAGI. CDR3 length: 13 residues. This receptor was taken from a man in his fifties or sixties in good health. This chain links TRBV6-5 with TRBJ2-5, with D maybe TRBD2 (5 bases). What was sequenced was blood. CDR3 DNA: TGTGCCAGCAGTATAGGGAGAGAAGGGACCCAGTACTTC. Translation gives CASSIGREGTQYF.